This entry concerns a single TCR beta chain. CDR1 SGHTA and CDR2 FQGNSA come from the germline V gene. The CDR3 is 16 amino acids. The V end lost 2 bases, the J end lost 4 bases, and 15 bases lay between the germline ends. The source of the sample is a study of shared clonotypes between healthy human individuals. Sequencing was performed with immunoSEQ multiplex PCR; in TCRdb, only in-frame clones are kept and a portion is missing. Among roughly 2.2 million clones listed, roughly 93% were seen once. This sequence joins TRBV7-2 and TRBJ2-1; perhaps D is TRBD1 or TRBD2 (5 bases each). The clonotype was recovered from a man between 18 and 29 years old in good health. Some clones in this sample may be carry-over from other donors' samples. Sequencing was done on a sample of naive CD4+ T cells from PBMCs. Subset described: CD45RA+ positively selected. CDR3 bases: TGTGCCAGCAGCTTAATCGGTAATGGGGGATACAATGAGCAGTTCTTC. This sequence encodes CASSLIGNGGYNEQFF.